Listed here are 5 T cell receptor beta chains from one sample, sequenced in a study of identical twins. TCRdb re-derived calls from the 5' RACE reads in MiXCR, one entry per CDR3 protein. The table lists 1.5 million to 2 million distinct CDR3 sequences, 32% of them singletons. Sequencing was carried out using cord blood. The receptor source for this set is a newborn girl in good health.

CDR3 in DNA: TGTGCCAGCAGCCAAGATTCGATGGTCGGACCGAGCTCCTACGAGCAGTACTTC. Its translation: CASSQDSMVGPSSYEQYF. The chain uses TRBV3-1 and TRBJ2-7; D not certain. Germline-derived CDR1 and CDR2 are LGHDT and YNNKEL (reference sequence). This CDR3 has 18 residues. With 0 bases removed from V and 0 bases from J, the gap between germline ends came to 18 bases.

This clonotype has a handful of counts. The chain couples TRBV2 to TRBJ2-3; D is tentatively TRBD1 or TRBD2 (6 bases each). This CDR3 has 15 residues. V was shortened by 5 bases and J by 0 bases, with 12 bases between the two germline ends. Germline V gene sequence: CDR1 SNHLY, CDR2 FYNNEI. In DNA form, the CDR3 reads TGTGCCAGCAGTTCCCAAGGGGGGAGCACAGATACGCAGTATTTT. Its protein is CASSSQGGSTDTQYF.

This clonotype appeared many times. This chain links TRBV27 with TRBJ2-5, with D possibly being TRBD1 or TRBD2 (5 bases each). Deletions cut 3 bases from V and 5 bases from J, with 13 bases between. CDR1 and CDR2 from the germline V gene are MNHEY and SMNVEV (reference sequence). The CDR3 sequence is 14 residues long. The CDR3 is CASSFRWGYETQYF. The DNA of the CDR3 is TGTGCCAGCAGTTTCCGATGGGGGTATGAGACCCAGTACTTC.

A few counts support this clonotype. This sequence joins TRBV12-3 or TRBV12-4 and TRBJ2-5; D may be TRBD1 (6 bases). Trimming left V 5 bases short and J 7 bases short, with 14 bases between. This CDR3 contains 13 residues. For the CDR3, the DNA is TGTGCCAGCAGTCCGACAGGACGGGGGACCCAGTACTTC. It translates to CASSPTGRGTQYF.

As concerns this clonotype: A junction end diverges from the germline sequence, so it may reflect a read error. This chain joins TRBV6-5 and TRBJ1-6; 9 bases fit TRBD1. The CDR3 covers 14 residues. CDR1 and CDR2 from the germline V gene are MNHEY and SVGAGI. CDR3 sequence (DNA): TGTGCCAGCAATTACAGGGGGCTAGGATCACCCCTCCACTTT. Protein: CASNYRGLGSPLHF.